These 32 T cell receptor beta chains came from one sample sequenced in a study of neurological immune-mediated disorders. One entry per CDR3 protein results from TCRdb running MiXCR on the 5' RACE reads. The sample has some 65,000 distinct CDR3 sequences; roughly 5% are singletons. The sequenced material came from PBMCs. The receptors here all came from a young woman with multiple sclerosis.

V is TRBV12-3 or TRBV12-4 and J is TRBJ1-1; D unclear. This CDR3 has 16 amino acids. Trimming left V 7 bases short and J 7 bases short, with 25 bases between. The chain's CDR3 is CASTAEGSRRSHEAFF. CDR3 sequence (DNA): TGTGCCAGCACCGCCGAGGGTAGCAGGAGAAGTCATGAAGCTTTCTTT.

This clonotype came up many times. The chain links TRBV20-1 to TRBJ2-5; 11 nucleotides match TRBD2. The CDR3 runs 16 residues. V shed 1 base and J 2 bases; nucleotides not matched to a gene: 6. The germline V gene encodes CDR1 DFQATT and CDR2 SNEGSKA (reference sequence). CDR3 DNA: TGCAGTGCTAGAGTGTATGGGACTAGCGGTCAAGAGACCCAGTACTTC. Translation gives CSARVYGTSGQETQYF.

This clonotype occurred many times. The chain uses TRBV9 and TRBJ1-1; the D gene is possibly TRBD1 (5 bases). Germline CDR1 is SGDLS and CDR2 is YYNGEE. This CDR3 has 13 amino acids. Trimming cost V 0 bases and J 6 bases, with 9 bases left between them. The CDR3 loop reads CASSVDGGAEAFF. CDR3 in DNA: TGTGCCAGCAGCGTAGACGGGGGGGCTGAAGCTTTCTTT. The entire variable domain, with the rest obtained from reference TRBV9 and TRBJ1-1, is as follows: DSGVTQTPKHLITATGQRVTLRCSPRSGDLSVYWYQQSLDQGLQFLIQYYNGEERAKGNILERFSAQQFPDLHSELNLSSLELGDSALYFCASSVDGGAEAFFGQGTRLTVV.

Ten or more counts support this clonotype. The CDR3 sequence: CSARDFPRGGRRYNEQFF. CDR3 in DNA: TGCAGTGCTAGAGATTTCCCAAGGGGGGGCCGAAGATACAATGAGCAGTTCTTC. The genes are TRBV20-1 and TRBJ2-1; tentative D call: TRBD2 (7 bases). CDR3 length: 18 residues. Trimming stripped 0 bases from V and 4 bases from J, with 22 bases between. In germline, CDR1 is DFQATT, CDR2 SNEGSKA (reference sequence).

The chain links TRBV20-1 to TRBJ1-2; the D gene is possibly TRBD1 (5 bases). From germline, CDR1 is DFQATT and CDR2 SNEGSKA (reference sequence). The germline V and J ends were trimmed by 0 bases and 8 bases, with 13 bases remaining between them. This CDR3 is 13 amino acids long. CDR3 protein: CSARDGQGGGYTF. The CDR3 DNA follows: TGCAGTGCTAGAGATGGGCAGGGAGGAGGCTACACCTTC.

This clonotype was counted ten times or more. The chain combines TRBV4-1 with TRBJ2-7; 11 positions agree with TRBD1. The CDR3 totals 14 residues. V trimming: 3 bases; J trimming: 7 bases; junction bases outside the gene matches: 5. Germline V gene data show CDR1 as MGHRA and CDR2 as YSYEKL. In DNA form, the CDR3 reads TGCGCCAGCAGCCAGGGGACAGGGGGGGGTGAGCAGTACTTC. Translated: CASSQGTGGGEQYF.

This clonotype was observed at least ten times. This chain joins TRBV5-6 and TRBJ1-5; D call uncertain. The CDR3 covers 14 residues. The V gene's germline CDR1 is SGHDT and CDR2 YYEEEE. V lost 0 bases, J lost 0 bases, and 4 bases lay in between. The CDR3 DNA sequence: TGTGCCAGCAGCTTGGTCGGTAGCAATCAGCCCCAGCATTTT. Translated, it gives CASSLVGSNQPQHF.

The table lists this clonotype with many counts. The chain links TRBV3-1 to TRBJ2-2, with TRBD2 as a possible D gene (6 bases). The CDR3 has 16 residues. The ends were cut back, 1 base at V and 0 bases at J, with 9 bases in the middle. The germline CDR1 and CDR2 sequences are LGHDT and YNNKEL (reference sequence). CDR3: CASSQVGGSNTGELFF. The CDR3 DNA reads as TGTGCCAGCAGCCAAGTCGGAGGGTCGAACACCGGGGAGCTGTTTTTT.

This clonotype was seen many times. The rearrangement uses TRBV20-1 and TRBJ2-5, with TRBD1 identical over 7 bases. With V trimmed by 3 bases and J by 1 base, 11 bases remained unmatched. Germline V gives CDR1 DFQATT, CDR2 SNEGSKA (reference sequence). The CDR3 length is 16 residues. The chain's CDR3 is CSASGQAVHVQETQYF. CDR3 coding DNA: TGCAGTGCTAGCGGACAGGCAGTCCACGTCCAAGAGACCCAGTACTTC.

The chain joins TRBV27 to TRBJ2-7; maybe TRBD1 (5 bases). CDR1 MNHEY and CDR2 SMNVEV come from the germline V gene (reference sequence). The CDR3 extends over 15 amino acids. V was pared by 0 bases and J by 3 bases, with 12 bases between. The CDR3, as DNA: TGTGCCAGCAGTTTATCATGGCAGGGAAGCTACGAGCAGTACTTC. It is translated as CASSLSWQGSYEQYF.

This clonotype was counted at least ten times. V gene TRBV9 combines with J gene TRBJ2-3; TRBD2 matches at 10 bases. From germline, CDR1 is SGDLS and CDR2 YYNGEE. After removal of 3 bases from V and 5 bases from J, the junction contained 12 bases not matched to a gene. There are 17 residues in the CDR3. CDR3 sequence reads: CASSAGLADPRLDTQYF. The CDR3 nucleotides are TGTGCCAGCAGCGCTGGACTAGCGGATCCTCGTTTAGATACGCAGTATTTT.

This clonotype occurred many times. The rearrangement joins TRBV20-1 to TRBJ2-3, with D unresolved. Between the trimmed V and J ends, which lost 6 bases and 5 bases, there was a span of 9 bases. The CDR3 has 11 amino acids. Looked up from germline, CDR1 is DFQATT and CDR2 is SNEGSKA (reference sequence). As DNA, the CDR3 is TGCAGTGCAGAAACCGTAGATACGCAGTATTTT. Encoded protein: CSAETVDTQYF.

This clonotype was seen ten or more times. This chain links TRBV15 with TRBJ1-1; D not resolved. Per the germline V gene, CDR1 is LNHNV and CDR2 is YYDKDF (reference sequence). Trimming shortened V by 0 bases and J by 8 bases, and 7 bases separated the two germline ends. The CDR3 sequence is 12 residues long. The CDR3 here is CATSRDGTEAFF. CDR3 nucleotides: TGTGCCACCAGCAGAGATGGCACAGAAGCTTTCTTT.

This clonotype was detected only a few times. The chain carries TRBV20-1 and TRBJ1-6; D remains ambiguous. V gave up 6 bases and J gave up 6 bases, with 15 bases separating them. This CDR3 is built from 14 residues. CDR1 and CDR2 from the germline V gene are DFQATT and SNEGSKA (reference sequence). CDR3 region: CSATSDLPNSPLHF. The CDR3 region has the DNA TGCAGTGCGACATCGGACCTACCTAATTCACCCCTCCACTTT.

This clonotype was counted only a few times. The chain is built from TRBV5-1 and TRBJ2-5; D is possibly TRBD1 or TRBD2 (6 bases each). The CDR3 extends over 17 amino acids. In germline, CDR1 is SGHRS, CDR2 YFSETQ. Trimming took off 4 bases at V and 2 bases at J, with 21 bases between the two ends. Here the CDR3 reads CASSLGGLKQIQETQYF. The CDR3 region has the DNA TGCGCCAGCAGCCTAGGGGGGCTGAAACAGATTCAAGAGACCCAGTACTTC.

Many counts were recorded for this clonotype. The chain joins TRBV20-1 to TRBJ2-3, with 11 bases aligning to TRBD1. The CDR3 is made up of 19 amino acids. Germline CDR1 is DFQATT and CDR2 is SNEGSKA (reference sequence). V shed 2 bases, J shed 2 bases, and the junction held 15 bases outside the gene matches. The CDR3 DNA reads TGCAGTGCTAGACCCCGGGACAGGGGGACCTCGGGAAACACAGATACGCAGTATTTT. Residues: CSARPRDRGTSGNTDTQYF.

This clonotype has a count of ten or more. CDR3 coding DNA: TGTGCCAGCAGTTCCCAGGTGGAGGGGTACTCACCCCTCCACTTT. Its translation: CASSSQVEGYSPLHF. The chain is built from TRBV6-6 and TRBJ1-6; a weak D match, TRBD1 (5 bases). V dropped 4 bases and J dropped 10 bases, with 17 bases sitting between them. Looked up from germline, CDR1 is MNHNY and CDR2 is SVGAGI (reference sequence). The CDR3 is made up of 15 amino acids.

This clonotype was seen ten or more times. The chain uses TRBV20-1 and TRBJ2-7; the match to TRBD2 covers 10 bases. CDR1 DFQATT and CDR2 SNEGSKA come from the germline V gene (reference sequence). V shed 0 bases, J shed 0 bases, and the junction held 11 bases outside the gene matches. The CDR3 is 18 amino acids. The CDR3 sequence: CSARDQGGSGGSSYEQYF. The CDR3 coding sequence is TGCAGTGCTAGAGATCAGGGGGGTAGCGGGGGGAGCTCCTACGAGCAGTACTTC.

This clonotype was counted many times. This chain connects TRBV5-1 to TRBJ1-1; TRBD1 aligns across 8 bases. Per germline, CDR1 SGHRS and CDR2 YFSETQ. The CDR3 consists of 14 residues. Unmatched junction bases numbered 5, after V lost 3 bases and J lost 4 bases. CDR3 residues: CASSSQGVRTEAFF. CDR3 DNA sequence: TGCGCCAGCAGCTCACAGGGGGTTCGCACTGAAGCTTTCTTT.

This clonotype was observed at least ten times. This sequence joins TRBV5-1 and TRBJ1-1; perhaps TRBD1 as D (6 bases). Germline CDR1 and CDR2: SGHRS and YFSETQ. The CDR3 runs to 14 residues. V shed 0 bases and J shed 10 bases, with 16 bases lying between them. CDR3 bases: TGCGCCAGCAGCTTGGGCGGAGGGGGGATCGGAGCTTTCTTT. Encoded protein: CASSLGGGGIGAFF. Combining the CDR3 with reference TRBV5-1 and TRBJ1-1 gives the whole variable domain KAGVTQTPRYLIKTRGQQVTLSCSPISGHRSVSWYQQTPGQGLQFLFEYFSETQRNKGNFPGRFSGRQFSNSRSEMNVSTLELGDSALYLCASSLGGGGIGAFFGQGTRLTVV.

This clonotype was counted at least ten times. J is TRBJ2-5 and V is TRBV15; no reliable D call. CDR3 length: 14 residues. Germline loops: CDR1 LNHNV, CDR2 YYDKDF (reference sequence). Trimming removed 0 bases at V and 5 bases at J, with 10 bases between. CDR3 loop: CATSRDRFMETQYF. The CDR3 coding sequence is TGTGCCACCAGCAGAGATAGGTTTATGGAGACCCAGTACTTC.

This clonotype showed up many times. CDR3 loop: CSARLNASPYNEQFF. CDR3 DNA sequence: TGCAGTGCTAGGCTTAACGCCAGCCCCTACAATGAGCAGTTCTTC. The chain employs TRBV20-1 and TRBJ2-1, with D unresolved. The CDR3 totals 15 residues. V was clipped by 3 bases and J by 2 bases, with 14 bases between them. CDR1 and CDR2 (germline): DFQATT, SNEGSKA (reference sequence).

This clonotype came up many times. The rearrangement links TRBV5-4 to TRBJ1-2; 7 positions match TRBD1. V lost 0 bases to trimming and J lost 4 bases; unmatched junction nucleotides: 6. The germline V gene has CDR1 SGHNT and CDR2 YYREEE (reference sequence). CDR3 length: 15 residues. The CDR3 coding sequence is TGTGCCAGCAGCTTGGGCGACAGGGCTCTCTATGGCTACACCTTC. Protein product: CASSLGDRALYGYTF.

Many counts were recorded for this clonotype. The junction does not match germline at one end; this may be a read error. The genes are TRBV20-1 and TRBJ1-6, with a possible D match to TRBD1 (5 bases). Germline V gene lookup returns CDR1 DFQATT and CDR2 SNEGSKA (reference sequence). This CDR3 contains 14 residues. CDR3 bases: TGCAGTGGTAGAAAGGGAGGGACGGATTCACCCCTCCACTTT. The encoded protein is CSGRKGGTDSPLHF.

In its sample, this clonotype was seen many times. This sequence joins TRBV20-1 and TRBJ1-1; no firm D call. The CDR3 is 12 residues long. The germline V gene has CDR1 DFQATT and CDR2 SNEGSKA (reference sequence). Trimming shortened V by 6 bases and J by 1 base, and 9 bases separated the two germline ends. CDR3 sequence: CSALPGNTEAFF. In DNA form, the CDR3 reads TGCAGTGCCTTACCGGGGAACACTGAAGCTTTCTTT.

Many counts were recorded for this clonotype. V usage is TRBV5-1 and J usage is TRBJ1-2; perhaps TRBD1 as D (5 bases). Trimming shortened V by 2 bases and J by 6 bases, and 14 bases separated the two germline ends. Germline values: CDR1 SGHRS, CDR2 YFSETQ. The CDR3 spans 14 residues. The CDR3 coding sequence is TGCGCCAGCAGCTTACAGGTTTCTGGGCATGGCTACACCTTC. Encoded protein: CASSLQVSGHGYTF. The whole variable domain, remainder taken from reference TRBV5-1 and TRBJ1-2, is KAGVTQTPRYLIKTRGQQVTLSCSPISGHRSVSWYQQTPGQGLQFLFEYFSETQRNKGNFPGRFSGRQFSNSRSEMNVSTLELGDSALYLCASSLQVSGHGYTFGSGTRLTVV.

Many counts were recorded for this clonotype. V gene TRBV7-2 combines with J gene TRBJ1-5; TRBD1 is a possible D gene (6 bases). This CDR3 comprises 14 residues. V dropped 6 bases and J dropped 3 bases, with 12 bases sitting between them. Per the germline V gene, CDR1 is SGHTA and CDR2 is FQGNSA. As DNA, the CDR3 is TGTGCCAGCAGTCTCGACAGGTTCAATCAGCCCCAGCATTTT. Its translation: CASSLDRFNQPQHF.

This clonotype was counted many times. The CDR3 region is CASSHQGWSNQPQHF. The DNA of the CDR3 is TGTGCCAGCAGTCACCAGGGTTGGAGCAATCAGCCCCAGCATTTT. The chain uses TRBV12-3 or TRBV12-4 and TRBJ1-5; possible D gene TRBD1, 5 bases. The germline V and J ends were trimmed by 5 bases and 1 base, with 12 bases remaining between them. The CDR3 consists of 15 residues.

This clonotype appeared a few times. The chain couples TRBV12-3 or TRBV12-4 to TRBJ2-3, with 7 bases aligning to TRBD1. J was trimmed by 4 bases and V by 5 bases; bases with no gene match: 12. The CDR3 runs 16 residues. CDR3 sequence (DNA): TGTGCCAGCAGTGCCTCCGTGACAGGGATGTCAGATACGCAGTATTTT. Its protein product is CASSASVTGMSDTQYF.

The J gene is TRBJ2-7, the V gene TRBV27; tentatively, D is TRBD1 (6 bases). Germline V gene lookup returns CDR1 MNHEY and CDR2 SMNVEV (reference sequence). CDR3 length: 15 residues. V was pared by 7 bases and J by 7 bases, with 23 bases between. The CDR3 protein is CASTSATGRFTEQYF. The DNA for the CDR3 is TGTGCCAGCACCAGCGCGACAGGAAGATTTACAGAGCAGTACTTC.

This clonotype was seen ten or more times. This chain connects TRBV20-1 to TRBJ2-5; TRBD1 matches 9 bases. Germline-derived CDR1 and CDR2 are DFQATT and SNEGSKA (reference sequence). CDR3 length equals 13 residues. V shed 3 bases, J shed 1 base, and the junction held 0 bases outside the gene matches. CDR3 in amino acids: CSARTGGQETQYF. As DNA, the CDR3 is TGCAGTGCTAGGACAGGGGGCCAAGAGACCCAGTACTTC.

The chain has TRBV6-1 and TRBJ2-4, with a weak D call TRBD1 (5 bases). This CDR3 is built from 16 residues. With 0 bases removed from V and 8 bases from J, the gap between germline ends came to 17 bases. Germline V CDR1 and CDR2: MNHNS, SASEGT. CDR3 region: CASSEAKRGWLYIQYF. DNA for the CDR3: TGTGCCAGCAGTGAAGCAAAAAGGGGATGGCTGTACATTCAGTACTTC.